A selection of T cell receptor beta chains follows, all from one sample in a study of OX40 agonist ivuxolimab in advanced cancers. The protocol was immunoSEQ multiplex PCR, while the TCRdb copy is restricted to in-frame clones and leaves out a portion. The sample has 60,000 to 70,000 clones, less than 90% seen once; the top ten hold roughly 0.6%. This sample comprised CD4+ or CD8+ T cells sorted from blood, obtained in a trial of the OX40 agonist ivuxolimab. The receptors here all came from an adult with an advanced solid tumor such as melanoma, head and neck, liver or kidney cancer. Each CDR3 is given with its conserved first and last residue. The order of the fields is CDR3 DNA, CDR3 protein, clone size, D gene, V gene, J gene. The D gene is left open where the match is weak. Not all rows give a size; the values are once, few, many and, for expanded clones, a class.

DNA: TGTGCCATCAGTTCGACTGAGAGCTCTGGAAACACCATATATTTT
CDR3: CAISSTESSGNTIYF
size: NA
D: NA
V: TRBV10-3
J: TRBJ1-3

DNA: TGTGCCAGCTCACCTAAAGAGACCCAGTACTTC
CDR3: CASSPKETQYF
size: NA
D: NA
V: TRBV18
J: TRBJ2-5

DNA: TGTGCCAGCAGTTTGCCTAGCGGGGAATATTCTAGCACAGATACGCAGTATTTT
CDR3: CASSLPSGEYSSTDTQYF
size: NA
D: TRBD2
V: TRBV5-4
J: TRBJ2-3

DNA: TGTGCCAGCAGTGAGTTGGGGATCGAGCAGCCCCAGCATTTT
CDR3: CASSELGIEQPQHF
size: NA
D: NA
V: TRBV2
J: TRBJ1-5

DNA: TGCGCCAGCAGCCAAGATTTCCAGGCTTACAATGAGCAGTTCTTC
CDR3: CASSQDFQAYNEQFF
size: NA
D: NA
V: TRBV4-1
J: TRBJ2-1

DNA: TGTGCCAGCAGTACGGAGAGACTCTATGGCTACACCTTC
CDR3: CASSTERLYGYTF
size: NA
D: NA
V: TRBV2
J: TRBJ1-2

DNA: TGCGCCAGCAGCCAAGACATAACAGCAACTAATGAAAAACTGTTTTTT
CDR3: CASSQDITATNEKLFF
size: NA
D: NA
V: TRBV4-1
J: TRBJ1-4

DNA: TGCGCCAGCAGCTTGCCAAGGGCGAGCTCCTACGAGCAGTACTTC
CDR3: CASSLPRASSYEQYF
size: NA
D: NA
V: TRBV5-1
J: TRBJ2-7

DNA: TGTGCCAGCAGTCCCCAACAGGGTTTGAACACTGAAGCTTTCTTT
CDR3: CASSPQQGLNTEAFF
size: NA
D: NA
V: TRBV6-5
J: TRBJ1-1

DNA: TGCGCCAGCAGCCAATCGGACACCTGGGGGTCGGAGCAGTACTTC
CDR3: CASSQSDTWGSEQYF
size: NA
D: NA
V: TRBV4-3
J: TRBJ2-7

DNA: TGTGCCAGCAGCACCACAGGGGGTGGTTTCGGCAATCAGCCCCAGCATTTT
CDR3: CASSTTGGGFGNQPQHF
size: few
D: TRBD1
V: TRBV7-9
J: TRBJ1-5

DNA: TGTGCCAGCAGCTTAATGACGGGCCAAGAGACCCAGTACTTC
CDR3: CASSLMTGQETQYF
size: NA
D: NA
V: TRBV11-2
J: TRBJ2-5

DNA: TGTGCCAGCAGCTTAGCGTTGGGGGTCGGCACAGATACGCAGTATTTT
CDR3: CASSLALGVGTDTQYF
size: NA
D: NA
V: TRBV11-1
J: TRBJ2-3

DNA: TGCGCCAGCAGCCAAGATAGGGACAGGGGGCGACCTAATGAAAAACTGTTTTTT
CDR3: CASSQDRDRGRPNEKLFF
size: NA
D: TRBD1
V: TRBV4-1
J: TRBJ1-4

DNA: TGCGCCAGCAGTCCCTTGGGGTCAGGGGGCACAGATACGCAGTATTTT
CDR3: CASSPLGSGGTDTQYF
size: NA
D: NA
V: TRBV23-1
J: TRBJ2-3

DNA: TGTGCCAGCAGCGGGGACGACGGGTTCGAGCAGTACTTC
CDR3: CASSGDDGFEQYF
size: NA
D: NA
V: TRBV7-9
J: TRBJ2-7

DNA: TGTGCCTGGACCGGGGACACTTATAACTATGGCTACACCTTC
CDR3: CAWTGDTYNYGYTF
size: few
D: NA
V: TRBV30
J: TRBJ1-2

DNA: TGTGCCAGCAGTGATTCTGGACTAGCGGGAGTAGCCAAAAACATTCAGTACTTC
CDR3: CASSDSGLAGVAKNIQYF
size: NA
D: TRBD2
V: TRBV6-1
J: TRBJ2-4

DNA: TGCGCCAGCAGCTCCTACGGGACAAGCTATGGCTACACCTTC
CDR3: CASSSYGTSYGYTF
size: NA
D: NA
V: TRBV5-1
J: TRBJ1-2

DNA: TGTGCCAGCAGCCAAGAAGCAGGGGGGGTAAGAAATGAGCAGTTCTTC
CDR3: CASSQEAGGVRNEQFF
size: NA
D: NA
V: TRBV4-2
J: TRBJ2-1

DNA: TGTGCCAGCTCACCGGGGCTTGGCCCAGATACGCAGTATTTT
CDR3: CASSPGLGPDTQYF
size: NA
D: NA
V: TRBV18
J: TRBJ2-3

DNA: TGTGCCTGGAGTACAGGGGGCAATTCACCCCTCCACTTT
CDR3: CAWSTGGNSPLHF
size: NA
D: TRBD1
V: TRBV30
J: TRBJ1-6

DNA: TGTGCCAGCAGCCAAGAACTTCGGACGGGCACTGAAGCTTTCTTT
CDR3: CASSQELRTGTEAFF
size: NA
D: NA
V: TRBV4-2
J: TRBJ1-1

DNA: TGTGCCAGCAGTTACCTCTCTTTGGGAGAGCAGTACTTC
CDR3: CASSYLSLGEQYF
size: NA
D: NA
V: TRBV6-6
J: TRBJ2-7

DNA: TGTGCCAGTAGTATCGTCGCCAATGAGCAGTTCTTC
CDR3: CASSIVANEQFF
size: NA
D: NA
V: TRBV19
J: TRBJ2-1

DNA: TGTGCCTGGAGTTCCCCCGACAGGCATAATTCACCCCTCCACTTT
CDR3: CAWSSPDRHNSPLHF
size: NA
D: NA
V: TRBV30
J: TRBJ1-6

DNA: TGTGCCAGCAGCCAAGACGGGACAGGGGGAAACACCATATATTTT
CDR3: CASSQDGTGGNTIYF
size: NA
D: TRBD1
V: TRBV4-2
J: TRBJ1-3

DNA: TGTGCCAGCTCACCACTAGGCGCCACTGATAACTATGGCTACACCTTC
CDR3: CASSPLGATDNYGYTF
size: NA
D: NA
V: TRBV18
J: TRBJ1-2

DNA: TGTGCCTGGAGTGTAGCTGGGACTTCTGGAAACACCATATATTTT
CDR3: CAWSVAGTSGNTIYF
size: few
D: NA
V: TRBV30
J: TRBJ1-3

DNA: TGCGCCAGCAGCCAAGAGTCATCGGGAGTCTACAATGAGCAGTTCTTC
CDR3: CASSQESSGVYNEQFF
size: NA
D: NA
V: TRBV4-3
J: TRBJ2-1

DNA: TGTGCCAGCAGCTTATTACAGGGTGACGTCCAAGAGACCCAGTACTTC
CDR3: CASSLLQGDVQETQYF
size: NA
D: NA
V: TRBV7-6
J: TRBJ2-5

DNA: TGTGCCAGCAGCTCTCGTGGGGGGCTGTACTATGGCTACACCTTC
CDR3: CASSSRGGLYYGYTF
size: NA
D: NA
V: TRBV5-4
J: TRBJ1-2

DNA: TGTGCCAGCAGTCAGTACGCGGGTGCTAATGAAAAACTGTTTTTT
CDR3: CASSQYAGANEKLFF
size: NA
D: NA
V: TRBV28
J: TRBJ1-4

DNA: TGTGCCAGCAACCGGGACAGCGGGGAGACCCAGTACTTC
CDR3: CASNRDSGETQYF
size: NA
D: NA
V: TRBV2
J: TRBJ2-5

DNA: TGTGCCAGCAGTTACTCTGATAGGAGGAATGAGCAGTTCTTC
CDR3: CASSYSDRRNEQFF
size: NA
D: NA
V: TRBV6-5
J: TRBJ2-1

DNA: TGTGCCAGCAGCTTAGAGGGGACAGGGTACTCACCCCTCCACTTT
CDR3: CASSLEGTGYSPLHF
size: once
D: TRBD1
V: TRBV7-2
J: TRBJ1-6

DNA: TGCGCCAGCAGCGACGACAGGTGGGGTTATGGCTACACCTTC
CDR3: CASSDDRWGYGYTF
size: NA
D: NA
V: TRBV5-1
J: TRBJ1-2

DNA: TGTGCCAGCAGCTTAACAGGGAACGGCAATAATTCACCCCTCCACTTT
CDR3: CASSLTGNGNNSPLHF
size: NA
D: NA
V: TRBV7-3
J: TRBJ1-6

DNA: TGCGCCAGCAGCTTGGTAGGGGCCTCGAACACTGAAGCTTTCTTT
CDR3: CASSLVGASNTEAFF
size: NA
D: NA
V: TRBV5-1
J: TRBJ1-1

DNA: TGTGCCAGCAGCCCTCGGGGACGCAACTACAATGAGCAGTTCTTC
CDR3: CASSPRGRNYNEQFF
size: NA
D: NA
V: TRBV27
J: TRBJ2-1

DNA: TGTGCCAGCAGTTCCCCCCGGGGAGGCTACACCTTC
CDR3: CASSSPRGGYTF
size: once
D: NA
V: TRBV28
J: TRBJ1-2

DNA: TGTGCCAGCAGTTTATCCCCTAACTATGGCTACACCTTC
CDR3: CASSLSPNYGYTF
size: NA
D: NA
V: TRBV28
J: TRBJ1-2

DNA: TGCGCCAGCAGCCAAGAGGCGGGAGGAACGGGCGGGGAGCTGTTTTTT
CDR3: CASSQEAGGTGGELFF
size: NA
D: TRBD2
V: TRBV4-3
J: TRBJ2-2

DNA: TGTGCCAGCAGCTTTGAGGGGCTTGGGGCCAACGTCCTGACTTTC
CDR3: CASSFEGLGANVLTF
size: NA
D: NA
V: TRBV5-5
J: TRBJ2-6

DNA: TGTGCCAGCAGTTACGGGGTAGTAGAGAGCATCTACGAGCAGTACTTC
CDR3: CASSYGVVESIYEQYF
size: NA
D: NA
V: TRBV6-6
J: TRBJ2-7